Following are 8 T cell receptor beta chains from one sample sequenced in a study of identical twins. Each CDR3 protein is one row after TCRdb ran MiXCR on the 5' RACE reads. Here the sample spans roughly 1,500,000 distinct CDR3 sequences, about 32% being singletons. Sequencing used cord blood. The receptors derive from a newborn girl in good health.

This clonotype has a handful of counts. The chain uses TRBV9 and TRBJ2-7; 9 nucleotides match TRBD1. Germline V CDR1 and CDR2: SGDLS, YYNGEE. The J segment lost 7 bases and the V segment lost 0 bases, leaving 2 bases of the junction unmatched. There are 13 residues in the CDR3. Here the CDR3 DNA reads TGTGCCAGCAGCGTAGACAGGGGGCATGAGCAGTACTTC. Its translation is CASSVDRGHEQYF. Complete variable domain (other parts from reference TRBV9 and TRBJ2-7): DSGVTQTPKHLITATGQRVTLRCSPRSGDLSVYWYQQSLDQGLQFLIQYYNGEERAKGNILERFSAQQFPDLHSELNLSSLELGDSALYFCASSVDRGHEQYFGPGTRLTVT.

The V and J genes are TRBV7-9 and TRBJ2-5, with D perhaps TRBD2 (5 bases). Matching the DNA end better, TRBJ2-7 makes the J call doubtful. The CDR3 length is 14 residues. Germline CDR1 is SEHNR and CDR2 is FQNEAQ (reference sequence). This CDR3 reads CASSLGTRNHEQYF. CDR3 nucleotides: TGTGCCAGCAGCCTCGGAACTAGGAATCACGAGCAGTACTTC.

This clonotype was detected only a few times. The rearrangement links TRBV28 to TRBJ1-2; D is ambiguous. Trimming took off 4 bases at V and 0 bases at J, with 12 bases between the two ends. Per germline, CDR1 MDHEN and CDR2 SYDVKM. The CDR3 sequence is 15 residues long. CDR3 amino acids: CASSSQQIPNYGYTF. DNA of the CDR3: TGTGCCAGCAGTTCGCAGCAAATACCTAACTATGGCTACACCTTC.

This clonotype appeared a few times. This sequence joins TRBV7-2 and TRBJ1-2, with D perhaps TRBD1 (5 bases). The V and J ends lost 5 bases and 7 bases respectively, with 17 bases between them. Germline values: CDR1 SGHTA, CDR2 FQGNSA. The CDR3 loop spans 14 amino acids. The CDR3 sequence is CASSLEWGRGGYTF. CDR3 in DNA: TGTGCCAGCAGCCTAGAGTGGGGGAGAGGTGGCTACACCTTC. Filled out from reference TRBV7-2 and TRBJ1-2, the complete variable domain reads GAGVSQSPSNKVTEKGKDVELRCDPISGHTALYWYRQSLGQGLEFLIYFQGNSAPDKSGLPSDRFSAERTGGSVSTLTIQRTQQEDSAVYLCASSLEWGRGGYTFGSGTRLTVV.

As concerns this clonotype: A much larger clonotype is one base distant, so this may be a read error. The V gene is TRBV27, the J gene TRBJ2-7; 7 bases line up with TRBD1. Trimming removed 5 bases from V and 6 bases from J; junction bases left unmatched: 13. Germline V gene data show CDR1 as MNHEY and CDR2 as SMNVEV (reference sequence). This CDR3 is built from 15 residues. The CDR3 reads CASSLMTGSPCEQYF. CDR3 DNA: TGTGCCAGCAGTCTAATGACAGGGTCACCCTGCGAGCAGTACTTC.

This clonotype was detected only once. This may be a read error, as it is one base from a much larger clone. This chain joins TRBV5-1 and TRBJ2-1; D is unclear. TRBJ2-7 matches the DNA end more closely, so the J call is doubtful. Germline CDR1 reads SGHRS; CDR2 reads YFSETQ. The CDR3 has 14 amino acids. CDR3 DNA sequence: TGCGCCAGCGGGTCCGGCCTTGTCGACAATGAGCAGTACTTC. Its translation: CASGSGLVDNEQYF.

This rearrangement joins TRBV27 to TRBJ1-1; TRBD1 aligns across 10 bases. The CDR3 loop spans 17 amino acids. V lost 3 bases, J lost 0 bases, and 7 bases stayed unmatched. Per the germline V gene, CDR1 is MNHEY and CDR2 is SMNVEV (reference sequence). CDR3 amino acids: CASSFMGTGVLNTEAFF. For the CDR3, the DNA is TGTGCCAGCAGTTTTATGGGGACAGGGGTTTTGAACACTGAAGCTTTCTTT.

A few counts support this clonotype. This chain links TRBV20-1 with TRBJ2-1; 8 bases map to TRBD2. There are 14 residues in the CDR3. The trim removed 6 bases at V and 3 bases at J, leaving 7 bases unmatched. Germline CDR1 reads DFQATT; CDR2 reads SNEGSKA (reference sequence). CDR3 protein: CSAWGGGLYNEQFF. CDR3 nucleotide sequence: TGCAGTGCCTGGGGCGGGGGGCTCTACAATGAGCAGTTCTTC.